One sample yielded the 11 T cell receptor beta chains listed below, sequenced in a study of T cell repertoires in cytomegalovirus infection. In TCRdb, the reads were re-called with MiXCR into one record per CDR3 protein. The sample includes hundreds of thousands of distinct CDR3 sequences, approximately 10% of them seen just once. Sequencing was performed on PBMCs. All receptors derive from a human donor in good health (CMV status not recorded). Some clones in this sample may be carry-over from other donors' samples.

This clonotype was counted between two and nine times. This chain connects TRBV20-1 to TRBJ2-6, with D uncertain. V lost 3 bases to trimming and J lost 0 bases, with 9 bases between them. Germline V gene sequence: CDR1 DFQATT, CDR2 SNEGSKA (reference sequence). This CDR3 has 15 amino acids. The CDR3 nucleotides read TGCAGTGCTAGTGAGCCTTACTCTGGGGCCAACGTCCTGACTTTC. Translated: CSASEPYSGANVLTF.

This clonotype occurred many times. The V gene is TRBV19, the J gene TRBJ2-1; 9 bases are shared with TRBD2. The germline gives CDR1 LNHDA, CDR2 SQIVND (reference sequence). The V and J ends lost 5 bases and 4 bases, in that order; junction bases with no gene match: 6. The CDR3 loop spans 15 amino acids. The CDR3 DNA follows: TGTGCCAGTAGTGAGACTAGCGGTTTTTACAATGAGCAGTTCTTC. Translating it yields CASSETSGFYNEQFF.

To note about this clonotype: This clone may be a read error of a much larger clone one base away. The chain has TRBV7-3 and TRBJ2-7; no reliable D call. The V gene's germline CDR1 is SGHTA and CDR2 FQGTGA. The CDR3 covers 13 residues. CDR3 loop: CDSSLRDNREQYF. As DNA, the CDR3 is TGTGACAGCAGCTTAAGAGACAATCGCGAGCAGTACTTC.

This clonotype was observed many times. V gene TRBV7-2 combines with J gene TRBJ2-7, with 8 bases aligning to TRBD1. The CDR3 is made up of 14 amino acids. Trimming cost V 4 bases and J 13 bases; bases outside gene matches: 15. Per the germline V gene, CDR1 is SGHTA and CDR2 is FQGNSA. The CDR3, as DNA: TGTGCCAGCAGCTCTATAGGACAGGGCTACGAGTATTACTTC. This translates into CASSSIGQGYEYYF.

This sequence joins TRBV6-5 and TRBJ2-7; a possible D gene is TRBD2 (6 bases). Germline V gene lookup returns CDR1 MNHEY and CDR2 SVGAGI. V was shortened by 6 bases and J by 1 base, with 16 bases between the two germline ends. The CDR3 has 15 residues. The CDR3 protein is CASRPNVGGSYEQYF. The CDR3 region has the DNA TGTGCCAGCAGGCCTAATGTGGGGGGTTCCTACGAGCAGTACTTC.

The chain is built from TRBV12-3 or TRBV12-4 and TRBJ2-6; D possibly corresponds to TRBD2 (5 bases). The CDR3 totals 14 residues. Trimming cost V 5 bases and J 4 bases, with 9 bases left between them. The CDR3 sequence: CASSPWEGANVLTF. Here the CDR3 DNA reads TGTGCCAGCAGTCCGTGGGAGGGGGCCAACGTCCTGACTTTC.

The chain is built from TRBV2 and TRBJ2-7, with 9 bases that match TRBD1. CDR3 length: 13 residues. V dropped 11 bases and J dropped 2; count of bases not matched to a gene: 7. Germline CDR1 is SNHLY and CDR2 is FYNNEI. The CDR3 DNA sequence: TGTGCCGGGACCGGGACAGGGACCTACGAGCAGTACTTC. Its translation: CAGTGTGTYEQYF. Filled out from reference TRBV2 and TRBJ2-7, the complete variable domain reads EPEVTQTPSHQVTQMGQEVILRCVPISNHLYFYWYRQILGQKVEFLVSFYNNEISEKSEIFDDQFSVERPDGSNFTLKIRSTKLEDSAMYFCAGTGTGTYEQYFGPGTRLTVT.

Ten or more counts support this clonotype. The J gene is TRBJ1-3, the V gene TRBV12-3 or TRBV12-4; D is perhaps TRBD1 (5 bases). The V gene lost 4 bases and the J gene lost 0 bases, with 10 bases spanning the gap. This CDR3 is 15 amino acids long. CDR3 DNA sequence: TGTGCCAGCAGTTCCGGGGACTTCTCTGGAAACACCATATATTTT. The encoded protein is CASSSGDFSGNTIYF.

This clonotype was picked up a small number of times. The chain employs TRBV19 and TRBJ2-1; D is unresolved. Germline CDR1 and CDR2: LNHDA and SQIVND (reference sequence). The V end was cut by 5 bases, the J end by 0 bases, with 8 bases between. The CDR3 length is 14 residues. CDR3 region: CASSSSSSYNEQFF. The CDR3 DNA follows: TGTGCCAGTAGTTCGTCGAGCTCCTACAATGAGCAGTTCTTC.

This clonotype was recorded once. Possible read error: a much larger clone is one base away. As the CDR3 is not closed by the conserved phenylalanine or tryptophan, this likely results from a read error. J is TRBJ2-7 and V is TRBV7-3, with a possible D match to TRBD2 (6 bases). V was clipped by 6 bases and J by 6 bases, with 15 bases between them. CDR1 and CDR2 from the germline V gene are SGHTA and FQGTGA. The CDR3 is made up of 13 amino acids. CDR3 DNA sequence: TGTGCCAGCAGGTCCGAGGGGACTCCCGAGCAGTACCTC. Translated: CASRSEGTPEQYL.

This clonotype was counted many times. The rearrangement uses TRBV7-6 and TRBJ1-1, with D possibly TRBD1 on 5 matching bases. Trimming removed 1 base from V and 0 bases from J, with 18 bases in between. Per germline, CDR1 SGHVS and CDR2 FNYEAQ. This CDR3 region has 18 residues. DNA of the CDR3: TGTGCCAGCAGCTTAGGACCAAGACAGAGGGATATGAACACTGAAGCTTTCTTT. Translated, it gives CASSLGPRQRDMNTEAFF.